This passage covers 3 T cell receptor beta chains from one sample sequenced in a study of shared clonotypes between healthy human individuals. Sequenced by immunoSEQ multiplex PCR; TCRdb stores in-frame clones only, minus some. Altogether 1.5 million to 2.5 million clones are present, approximately 95% being singletons, with the ten largest covering less than 1.5%. It was CD45RO-negative cells, positively selected for CCR7, that made up naive CD8 cells, with terminally differentiated effector memory CD45RA+ cells excluded. The sample comprised naive CD8+ T cells sorted from blood. The origin of the receptors is a man in his late teens or twenties in good health.

The chain is built from TRBV6-1 and TRBJ1-2, with a tentative D call TRBD1 (6 bases). The CDR3 length is 15 residues. V was pared by 1 base and J by 4 bases, with 13 bases between. Germline V lookup: CDR1 MNHNS, CDR2 SASEGT. This CDR3 reads CASSEGVRGGYGYTF. CDR3 sequence (DNA): TGTGCCAGCAGTGAAGGGGTCAGGGGAGGCTATGGCTACACCTTC.

The genes are TRBV6-6 and TRBJ2-5; 7 positions agree with TRBD1. J was trimmed by 5 bases and V by 8 bases; bases with no gene match: 8. Germline values: CDR1 MNHNY, CDR2 SVGAGI (reference sequence). The CDR3 covers 13 residues. The CDR3 nucleotides are TGTGCCAGCTGGCAAGGGGGCACGGAGACCCAGTACTTC. Encoded protein: CASWQGGTETQYF.

The chain recombines TRBV19 with TRBJ2-7, with TRBD1 matching over 8 bases. The CDR3 sequence is 17 residues long. The germline gives CDR1 LNHDA, CDR2 SQIVND (reference sequence). V shed 5 bases and J 3 bases; nucleotides not matched to a gene: 15. The DNA of the CDR3 is TGTGCCAGTAGTCGAGGAGAAGACAGGGGTCGGGGCTACGAGCAGTACTTC. Protein product: CASSRGEDRGRGYEQYF.